The rows below give T cell receptor beta chains drawn from one sample of a study of T cell therapy after organ transplantation. Antigens for these TCRs are unknown. Profiling relied on immunoSEQ multiplex PCR, and the TCRdb table lists in-frame clones only, not all of them. The sample holds about 17,000 clones; about 85% are singletons and the top ten take roughly a third. The starting material was CD8+ T cells from blood, obtained after autologous CMV-specific T cell therapy. Every receptor here comes from a human patient who had received a solid organ transplant and had CMV disease. A subset of T cells may come from the graft donor. The CDR3 runs from the conserved cysteine through the conserved F or W. Each record gives: D gene, V gene, J gene, CDR3 DNA, CDR3 protein. The D gene is left open where the match is weak.

D: TRBD1
V: TRBV5-1
J: TRBJ1-1
DNA: TGCGCCAGCAGCTTTACAGGGGTCTCTGAAGCTTTCTTT
CDR3: CASSFTGVSEAFF

D: -
V: TRBV19
J: TRBJ1-5
DNA: TGTGCCAGTAGTATATCAGGGAATCAGCCCCAGCATTTT
CDR3: CASSISGNQPQHF

D: -
V: TRBV9
J: TRBJ2-1
DNA: TGTGCCAGCAGCGTAGGGGCCGCCGGTGGGGATGAGCAGTTCTTC
CDR3: CASSVGAAGGDEQFF

D: -
V: TRBV12-5
J: TRBJ2-7
DNA: TGTGCTAGTGGTTTGTTTTCTGTAACCCCCTCCTACGAGCAGTACTTC
CDR3: CASGLFSVTPSYEQYF

D: -
V: TRBV5-4
J: TRBJ2-3
DNA: TGTGCCAGCAGCTCGGACGCGGGCCTCACAGATACGCAGTATTTT
CDR3: CASSSDAGLTDTQYF

D: TRBD1
V: TRBV7-6
J: TRBJ1-1
DNA: TGTGCCAGCAGCCCTCCCCCCAGGGGGTACACTGAAGCTTTCTTT
CDR3: CASSPPPRGYTEAFF

D: TRBD1
V: TRBV4-3
J: TRBJ2-3
DNA: TGCGCCAGCAGCCAAGATCTAGGACAGGGGACAGATACGCAGTATTTT
CDR3: CASSQDLGQGTDTQYF

D: -
V: TRBV5-5
J: TRBJ2-3
DNA: TGTGCCAGCAGCTTGGCCGGAGATACGCAGTATTTT
CDR3: CASSLAGDTQYF

D: TRBD2
V: TRBV7-6
J: TRBJ2-1
DNA: TGTGCCAGCACCCCTCTAGCGGGGTCCTACAATGAGCAGTTCTTC
CDR3: CASTPLAGSYNEQFF

D: TRBD1
V: TRBV4-3
J: TRBJ2-7
DNA: TGCGCCAGCAGCCAAGGGCGACAGGGGCCCTACGAGCAGTACTTC
CDR3: CASSQGRQGPYEQYF

D: TRBD2
V: TRBV18
J: TRBJ2-5
DNA: TGTGCCAGCTCACCACCGGGGACTAGCGGGAGTGAGACCCAGTACTTC
CDR3: CASSPPGTSGSETQYF

D: TRBD1
V: TRBV10-1
J: TRBJ2-4
DNA: TGCGCCAGCAGTGTCGGGACAGGGGGCGGTTTTCTCGGAAACATTCAGTACTTC
CDR3: CASSVGTGGGFLGNIQYF

D: TRBD2
V: TRBV27
J: TRBJ2-5
DNA: TGTGCCAGCAGTCCAGGGACTAGCGGGAGTCGAGAGACCCAGTACTTC
CDR3: CASSPGTSGSRETQYF